The rows below give T cell receptor beta chains drawn from one sample of a study of breast tumors, draining lymph nodes, adjacent tissues. TCRdb fed the multiplex PCR reads into MiXCR, producing one record per CDR3 protein. The data show 50,000 to 85,000 distinct CDR3 sequences, approximately 47% seen once. Sequencing input: breast tumor tissue. The receptors derive from a female donor with breast cancer. Some clones in this sample may be carry-over from other donors' samples. The CDR3 runs from the conserved cysteine through the conserved F or W.

j_gene	v_gene	CDR3aa
TRBJ1-2	TRBV6-5	CASSHGRGFRYGYTF
TRBJ1-3	TRBV9	CASRFRDTGNTIYF
TRBJ2-1	TRBV6-4	CASSRDRAYNEQFF
TRBJ1-5	TRBV10-3	CAISERESGYEQPQHF
TRBJ1-3	TRBV6-1	CASSGQGQGDTVIYF
TRBJ2-3	TRBV19	CASMDGRLNTDTQYF
TRBJ1-2	TRBV7-8	CASSLAMGQGVYTF
TRBJ1-2	TRBV7-3	CASSFGQNYGYTF
TRBJ1-2	TRBV2	CASSVRTEPYGYTF
TRBJ2-1	TRBV20-1	CSASSLGLPYNEQFF
TRBJ1-6	TRBV11-3	CASSLGGTSNSPLHF
TRBJ2-5	TRBV7-2	CASSLAARYQETQRF
TRBJ1-2	TRBV6-1	CASSEPFHRLLPNYGYTF
TRBJ1-4	TRBV7-2	CASSLGGTNEKLFF
TRBJ1-4	TRBV7-9	CASSLLGGGDEKLFF
TRBJ2-7	TRBV7-3	CASSLAGGILTYEQYF
TRBJ2-7	TRBV12-3/TRBV12-4	CASKRSEAGPYEQYF
TRBJ2-1	TRBV27	CASSQIAGGYYNEQFF
TRBJ2-2	TRBV7-3	CASSSLVSSGELFF
TRBJ2-5	TRBV18	CASSSTRVGETQYF
TRBJ2-3	TRBV7-2	CASTSSGLAGGPDTQYF
TRBJ1-5	TRBV6-1	CASIKGLENQPQHF
TRBJ1-6	TRBV2	CASIVQGRNSPLHF
TRBJ1-2	TRBV5-8	CASSLVTGGAQGGYTF
TRBJ1-2	TRBV6-5	CASSTGTGAVYGYTF
TRBJ2-1	TRBV25-1	CASSSDSGGNYNEQFF
TRBJ2-3	TRBV9	CASSLSPGEGTDTQYF
TRBJ2-5	TRBV10-3	CAISASPSTGTRGTQYF
TRBJ2-1	TRBV19	CASSPAGGYNEQFF
TRBJ2-6	TRBV6-5	CASSYSGTGFSGANVLTF
TRBJ2-7	TRBV6-1	CASSGKGQASSYEQYF
TRBJ2-7	TRBV14	CASSQSSYEQYF
TRBJ2-7	TRBV12-3/TRBV12-4	CASSLRDKHYEQYF
TRBJ1-5	TRBV18	CASSLGTGNQPRHF
TRBJ2-1	TRBV30	CAWNLAGGRVNEQFF
TRBJ2-2	TRBV7-9	CASSSGTVRTGELFF
TRBJ1-2	TRBV5-5	CASSYSPVSAFSF
TRBJ1-6	TRBV9	CASSVMDRANSPLHF
TRBJ2-2	TRBV7-3	CASSRQGTGELFF
TRBJ1-2	TRBV12-3/TRBV12-4	CASSAGQGGNYGYTF
TRBJ1-6	TRBV6-6	CASSYYGRAYNSPLHF
TRBJ2-5	TRBV7-2	CASSSGPLQETQYF
TRBJ2-7	TRBV6-2/TRBV6-3	CASSYLGDEQYF
TRBJ1-1	TRBV19	CASSMTGRTEAFF
TRBJ1-2	TRBV19	CASSISGYGYTF
TRBJ2-7	TRBV29-1	CSVVRGYEQYF
TRBJ2-1	TRBV5-4	CASSLGYTGQFF
TRBJ2-1	TRBV6-2/TRBV6-3	CASGQGLASNEQFF
TRBJ2-7	TRBV2	CVSSLSTGASYEQYF
TRBJ2-7	TRBV7-8	CASSGEGLVFDEQYF
TRBJ2-5	TRBV7-8	CASAMGGAVGRGDQYF